This T cell receptor beta chain was found in a study of OX40 agonist ivuxolimab in advanced cancers. In the study overall: Eligibility admitted prior anti-PD-1, anti-PD-L1 or anti-CTLA-4 therapy; approximately 40% had some.

This clone was seen more than once but under ten times. Profiled with immunoSEQ multiplex PCR; TCRdb holds only in-frame clones, not every one. This table holds roughly 53,000 clones, 84% found once. V was cut by 6 bases and J by 5 bases, with 16 bases left in between. Germline V gene lookup returns CDR1 MNHNY and CDR2 SVGAGI (reference sequence). The CDR3 spans 15 residues. V gene TRBV6-6 combines with J gene TRBJ2-2; weak D call: TRBD1 (5 bases). This specimen consisted of CD4+ or CD8+ T cells sorted from blood, obtained in a trial of the OX40 agonist ivuxolimab. This receptor was taken from an adult with an advanced solid tumor such as melanoma, head and neck, liver or kidney cancer. CDR3 DNA sequence: TGTGCCAGCAGGGACACGTTAATTAGGACCGGGGAGCTGTTTTTT. It yields the protein CASRDTLIRTGELFF.